The sequence of this T cell receptor (beta chain) was determined in a study of T cell changes during pregnancy in multiple sclerosis. The repertoire was sequenced with immunoSEQ multiplex PCR; TCRdb's copy has only in-frame clones and lacks some. Seen here are over 45,000 clones, roughly nine tenths observed once, and the top ten hold more than 0.3%. The CDR3 length is 13 residues. Germline V gives CDR1 MGHDK, CDR2 SYGVNS. Trimming shortened V by 1 base and J by 3 bases, and 7 bases separated the two germline ends. The V and J genes are TRBV25-1 and TRBJ2-7, with D maybe TRBD1 (5 bases). The specimen comprised CD4+ T cells from peripheral blood mononuclear cells, sampled in the third trimester of pregnancy. This clonotype was obtained from a female donor with multiple sclerosis, enrolled in a pregnancy study. CDR3: CASSEWQGYEQYF. CDR3 sequence (DNA): TGTGCCAGCAGTGAATGGCAGGGCTACGAGCAGTACTTC.